This T cell receptor beta chain emerged from a study of OX40 agonist ivuxolimab in advanced cancers. About the research overall: Ivuxolimab, which patients received intravenously every 2 weeks, was dosed at 0.01 to 10 mg/kg.

Exclusion of a patient followed from autoimmune disease history or systemic immunosuppression. Only in-frame clones appear in the TCRdb table, and some are missing; sequencing was by immunoSEQ multiplex PCR. Here the sample spans 90,000 to 150,000 clones, around 91% being singletons. Concerning this clone itself: What it recognizes is unknown.

Study-level findings and limits: Compared with CD4+, CD8+ T cells on average had more expanded clones.

The source was CD4+ or CD8+ T cells sorted from blood, collected in a trial of the OX40 agonist ivuxolimab. The sequence was obtained from an adult with an advanced solid tumor such as melanoma, head and neck, liver or kidney cancer.

CDR3 sequence reads: CSTSTGTMNTEAFF. The CDR3 nucleotides are TGCAGCACCTCGACAGGAACCATGAACACTGAAGCTTTCTTT. The chain joins TRBV29-1 to TRBJ1-1; a weak D match, TRBD1 (6 bases). CDR3 length: 14 amino acids. Germline CDR1 SQVTM, CDR2 ANQGSEA. Trimming left V 8 bases short and J 0 bases short, with 16 bases between.